The 10 T cell receptor beta chains listed next were all sequenced from one sample in a study of beta chain features in type 1 diabetes. Study findings and constraints: Shortening of TCRB CDR3s, moderate but significant, appeared in all four CD4+ subsets of Type 1 diabetes patients.

Expressed TCRB transcripts were sequenced after all isolated RNA was converted to cDNA. The table came from immunoSEQ multiplex PCR; TCRdb's copy has only in-frame clones and leaves some out. The sample records about 740,000 clones, about an eighth being singletons. The antigens for these receptors are not known. The sample was naive CD4+ T cells from blood. All receptors derive from a man between 18 and 29 years old with type 1 diabetes.

Only a few counts were recorded for this clone. CDR3: CASTGTGSTEAFF. CDR3 bases: TGTGCCAGCACCGGGACAGGGAGCACTGAAGCTTTCTTT. The genes are TRBV9 and TRBJ1-1; 9 bases are a match to TRBD1. V gave up 6 bases and J gave up 4 bases; unmatched junction bases: 4. CDR1 is SGDLS, CDR2 YYNGEE, per germline. This CDR3 contains 13 residues.

This clone was observed a handful of times. This chain uses TRBV10-3 with TRBJ1-4; the D is unclear. Germline CDR1 reads ENHRY; CDR2 reads SYGVKD. The CDR3 runs 15 residues. V gave up 10 bases and J gave up 3 bases, with 18 bases separating them. The CDR3 loop is CATRWTELANEKLFF. The CDR3 DNA is TGTGCCACCCGGTGGACCGAGCTAGCTAATGAAAAACTGTTTTTT.

This clone has just a few counts. The V gene is TRBV5-4, the J gene TRBJ2-5; a weak D match, TRBD1 (5 bases). Germline lookup yields CDR1 SGHNT and CDR2 YYREEE (reference sequence). This CDR3 comprises 14 residues. Trimming shortened V by 2 bases and J by 2 bases, and 10 bases separated the two germline ends. The CDR3 here is CASSLKQVQETQYF. The CDR3, as DNA: TGTGCCAGCAGCTTAAAACAGGTGCAAGAGACCCAGTACTTC.

This clone has just a few counts. The sample carries other DNA sequences with the same CDR3. V is TRBV30 and J is TRBJ1-5; TRBD1 matches 8 bases. Germline assignment: CDR1 GTSNPN and CDR2 SVGIG (reference sequence). Trimming cost V 1 base and J 6 bases; bases outside gene matches: 2. The CDR3 spans 13 residues. The CDR3 sequence: CAWSEQGGQPQHF. The CDR3, as DNA: TGTGCCTGGAGTGAACAGGGGGGTCAGCCCCAGCATTTT.

The sample holds a few counts of this clone. This chain uses TRBV10-3 with TRBJ2-5; 11 bases line up with TRBD2. V dropped 10 bases and J dropped 5; count of bases not matched to a gene: 9. The germline V gene encodes CDR1 ENHRY and CDR2 SYGVKD. The CDR3 totals 14 residues. The CDR3 DNA is TGTGCCACCCGACTAGCGGGGATTCAGGAGACCCAGTACTTC. Encoded protein: CATRLAGIQETQYF.

The genes are TRBV10-3 and TRBJ2-5; D is perhaps TRBD2 (6 bases). The CDR3 loop spans 15 amino acids. Germline CDR1 and CDR2: ENHRY and SYGVKD. V shed 4 bases and J shed 3 bases, with 15 bases lying between them. The CDR3 DNA sequence: TGTGCCATCAGTGGCGGGCTAGCGAGAAAAGAGACCCAGTACTTC. Protein product: CAISGGLARKETQYF.

With regard to this clone: Other DNA sequences from this sample encode an identical CDR3 as well. The chain employs TRBV5-1 and TRBJ2-3; the match to TRBD1 covers 7 bases. After removal of 0 bases from V and 3 bases from J, the junction contained 4 bases not matched to a gene. This CDR3 is 15 amino acids long. Per the germline V gene, CDR1 is SGHRS and CDR2 is YFSETQ. In nucleotides, the CDR3 is TGCGCCAGCAGCTTGGACAGGGGCGGGACAGATACGCAGTATTTT. This sequence encodes CASSLDRGGTDTQYF.

This rearrangement joins TRBV7-2 to TRBJ2-3, with 7 bases aligning to TRBD2. Germline assignment: CDR1 SGHTA and CDR2 FQGNSA. Trimming cost V 1 base and J 2 bases; bases outside gene matches: 6. The length of the CDR3 is 16 residues. The CDR3 loop is CASSLGPGGNTDTQYF. CDR3 sequence (DNA): TGTGCCAGCAGCTTAGGCCCGGGGGGTAACACAGATACGCAGTATTTT.

The genes are TRBV28 and TRBJ2-5; D is unresolved. CDR3 size: 15 residues. In germline, CDR1 is MDHEN, CDR2 SYDVKM. Trimming removed 2 bases from V and 2 bases from J, with 12 bases in between. The CDR3 nucleotides read TGTGCCAGCAGTTTACCCAGGTTTCCTCAAGAGACCCAGTACTTC. This translates into CASSLPRFPQETQYF.

The chain joins TRBV7-9 to TRBJ2-2, with TRBD1 identical over 10 bases. V was pared by 5 bases and J by 5 bases, with 5 bases of the junction left unmatched. Germline V CDR1 and CDR2: SEHNR, FQNEAQ (reference sequence). This CDR3 contains 15 residues. The CDR3 is CASSPGQGTTGELFF. CDR3 DNA sequence: TGTGCCAGCAGCCCGGGACAGGGGACAACCGGGGAGCTGTTTTTT.